This T cell receptor beta chain was identified during a study of cytomegalovirus exposure and HLA in healthy donors. In regard to this clone: Its cognate antigen is unknown.

Amplification used 60 Vbeta primers and 13 Jbeta primers. Clones were read by immunoSEQ multiplex PCR, and TCRdb kept only the in-frame ones, dropping some. The sample has some 150,000 clones, over 70% seen once; the top ten hold 9.5% to 10%. Findings and limits, study-wide: What TCR beta sequences reportedly achieved was accurate prediction of HLA-A and HLA-B alleles in most subjects. Judged likely to be a sequencing artifact was a cluster of highly shared sequence variants. The majority of CMV-associated TCR beta chains were reported as apparently HLA-restricted in a later analysis.

In germline, CDR1 is SGHRS, CDR2 YFSETQ. CDR3 length: 13 residues. V was cut by 2 bases and J by 0 bases, with 5 bases left in between. The source material was PBMCs. The rearrangement links TRBV5-1 to TRBJ1-2; D is uncertain. This receptor was identified in a man aged 18 to 29 in good health and CMV-seropositive. CDR3 DNA sequence: TGCGCCAGCAGCTTCTATACTAACTATGGCTACACCTTC. Encoded protein: CASSFYTNYGYTF.